The TCR beta chain described here comes from a study of regulatory T cells in long-lasting Graves disease. For the study at large: Patients newly diagnosed with Graves' had been on antithyroid drugs for under 3 months.

Documented time point: newly diagnosed GD, antithyroid drugs for less than 3 months. Extracted PBMC RNA gave rise to the TCR library. This clonotype was counted between two and nine times. Arm-PCR of CDR3 regions with iRepertoire HTBI primers generated TCR beta libraries. From the multiplex PCR reads, TCRdb called clonotypes with MiXCR, one entry per CDR3 protein. The data contain about 620,000 distinct CDR3 sequences, roughly 15% of them seen just once; the ten biggest clones take up 15% to 20%. Germline V gives CDR1 SGHTA, CDR2 FQGNSA. The J segment lost 8 bases and the V segment lost 5 bases, leaving 14 bases of the junction unmatched. The CDR3 contains 15 residues. The same sample was also used in a study of T cells in Graves' hyperthyroidism and ophthalmopathy. This second study notes: Carried out on the TCR CDR3, a first-round RT-PCR used the HTBI primer set.

This TCR derives from a woman in her thirties with Graves disease. The V gene is TRBV7-2, the J gene TRBJ1-1, with TRBD1 matching 7 bases. The sequenced sample was peripheral blood mononuclear cells (PBMCs), obtained at new diagnosis, from a patient treated with antithyroid drugs. In DNA, the CDR3 is TGTGCCAGCAGCCCATGGGGGACAGCCACCTCCGAAGCTTTCTTT. Amino acid sequence: CASSPWGTATSEAFF.